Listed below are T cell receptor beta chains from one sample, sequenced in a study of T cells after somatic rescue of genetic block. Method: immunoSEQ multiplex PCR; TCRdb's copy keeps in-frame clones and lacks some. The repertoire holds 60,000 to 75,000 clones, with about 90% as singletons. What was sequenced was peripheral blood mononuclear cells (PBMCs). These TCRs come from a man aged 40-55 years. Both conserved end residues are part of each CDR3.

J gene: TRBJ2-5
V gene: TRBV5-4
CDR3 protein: CASSLKAGMQETQYF

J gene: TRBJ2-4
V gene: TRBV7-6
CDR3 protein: CASSLGRGYIQYF

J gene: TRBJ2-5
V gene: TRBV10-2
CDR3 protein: CASSGIRGVQETQYF

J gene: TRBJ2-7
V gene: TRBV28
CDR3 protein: CASSVGLAGVSEQYF

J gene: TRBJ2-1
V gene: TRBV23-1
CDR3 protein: CASSRGRRFIRGRNEQFF

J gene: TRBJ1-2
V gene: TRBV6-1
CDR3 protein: CASSEATDWEGYTF

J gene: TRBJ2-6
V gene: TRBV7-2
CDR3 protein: CASSFTGGAGANVLTF

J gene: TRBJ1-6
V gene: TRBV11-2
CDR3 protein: CASSLGRNSPLHF

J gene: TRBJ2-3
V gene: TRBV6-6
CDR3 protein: CASSPGTGSSTDTQYF

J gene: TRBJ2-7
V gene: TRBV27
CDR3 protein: CASSPGSTRPYEQYF

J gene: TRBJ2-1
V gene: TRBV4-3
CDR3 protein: CASSQVSGSGSYNEQFF

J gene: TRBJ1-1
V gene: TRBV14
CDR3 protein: CASSRTANTEAFF

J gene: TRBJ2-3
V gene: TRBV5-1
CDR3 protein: CASSLEGGTDTQYF

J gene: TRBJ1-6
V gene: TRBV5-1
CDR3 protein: CASSLGSQENSPLHF

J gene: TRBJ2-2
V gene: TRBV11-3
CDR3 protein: CASRGGTGELFF

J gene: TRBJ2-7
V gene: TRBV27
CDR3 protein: CASSQTGEQYF

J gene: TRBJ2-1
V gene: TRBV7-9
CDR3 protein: CASSLALQILNEQFF

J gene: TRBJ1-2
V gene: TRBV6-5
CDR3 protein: CASLPELPTSNGYTF

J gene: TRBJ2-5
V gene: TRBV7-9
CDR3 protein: CASSLRGAGSQETQYF

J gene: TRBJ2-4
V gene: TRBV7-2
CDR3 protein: CASSSGLSSNIQYF

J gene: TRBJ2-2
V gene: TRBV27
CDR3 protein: CASRGSGNTGELFF

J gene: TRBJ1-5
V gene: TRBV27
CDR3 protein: CASSPIATARQPQHF

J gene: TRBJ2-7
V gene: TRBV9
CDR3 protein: CASSVADSPYYEQYF

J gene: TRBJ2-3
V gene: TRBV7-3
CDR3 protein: CASSPPPSGQGKDTQYF

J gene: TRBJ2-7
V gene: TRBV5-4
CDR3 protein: CASRTNPGAYEQYF

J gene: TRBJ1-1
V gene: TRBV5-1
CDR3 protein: CASSPGVGRTVNTEAFF

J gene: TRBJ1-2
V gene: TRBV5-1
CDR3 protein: CASSLDRVNGYTF

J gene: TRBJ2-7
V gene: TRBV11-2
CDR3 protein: CASSLDQGQGQYEQYF

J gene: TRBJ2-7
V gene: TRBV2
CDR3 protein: CASIAGPYSYEQYF

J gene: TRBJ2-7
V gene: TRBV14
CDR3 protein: CASSQRSSGFYEQYF

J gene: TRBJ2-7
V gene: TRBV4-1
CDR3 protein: CASSQEPGATYEQYF

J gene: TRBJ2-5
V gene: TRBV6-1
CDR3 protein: CASSESSGGLEETQYF

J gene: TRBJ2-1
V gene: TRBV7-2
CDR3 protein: CASSLGGLAEQFF

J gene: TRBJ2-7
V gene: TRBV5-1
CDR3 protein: CASSLGRTAYEQYF

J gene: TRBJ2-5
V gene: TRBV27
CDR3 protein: CASGRSSGLIETQYF

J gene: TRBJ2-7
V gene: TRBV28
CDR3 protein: CASSLRGLARYEQYF

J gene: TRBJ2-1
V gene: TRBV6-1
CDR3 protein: CASSEQALGGVNEQFF

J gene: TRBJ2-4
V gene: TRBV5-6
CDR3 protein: CASSLMAAQNIQYF

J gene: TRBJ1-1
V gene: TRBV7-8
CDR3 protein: CASSRRGQGRFTEAFF

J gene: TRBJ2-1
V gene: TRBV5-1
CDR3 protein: CASRFSGTSGRNEQFF

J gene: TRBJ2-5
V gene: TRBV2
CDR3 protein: CASSPDRGIKTQYF

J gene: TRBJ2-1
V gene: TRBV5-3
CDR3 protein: CARSFGTAPESSYNEQFF

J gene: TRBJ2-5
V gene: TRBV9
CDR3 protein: CASSDDGRREGAQYF

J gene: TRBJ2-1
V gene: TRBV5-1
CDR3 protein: CASSRDTDNEQFF

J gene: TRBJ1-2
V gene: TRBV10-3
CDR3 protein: CAISEWATYGYTF

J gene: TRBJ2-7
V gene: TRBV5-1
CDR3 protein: CASSDSYEQYF

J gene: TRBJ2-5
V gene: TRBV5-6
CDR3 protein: CASFSGTDGETQYF

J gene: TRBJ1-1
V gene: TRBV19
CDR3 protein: CASSLRNTEAFF

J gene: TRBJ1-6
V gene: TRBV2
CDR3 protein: CASRVQGSNSPLHF

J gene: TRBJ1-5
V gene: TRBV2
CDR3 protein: CARGELRNQPQHF

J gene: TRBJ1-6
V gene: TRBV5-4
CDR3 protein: CASSGLRDGEAQPLHF